Below, 27 T cell receptor beta chains from the same sample are listed, as sequenced in a study of blood T cell repertoires in COVID-19. Profiled with immunoSEQ multiplex PCR; TCRdb holds only in-frame clones, not every one. Altogether over 200,000 clones are present, 85% to 90% being singletons, with the ten largest covering roughly 2.5%. Sequenced material: peripheral blood. The source of these receptors is a woman aged 60-75 years with acute or convalescent COVID-19.

The chain employs TRBV30 and TRBJ2-5; 8 bases line up with TRBD1. J gave up 7 bases and V 3 bases, and 10 bases lay outside the gene matches. CDR1 and CDR2 from the germline V gene are GTSNPN and SVGIG (reference sequence). The CDR3 totals 14 residues. Written as DNA, the CDR3 is TGTGCCTGGAGAAGTAGACAGGGGACGGGGACCCAGTACTTC. This translates into CAWRSRQGTGTQYF.

The rearrangement links TRBV7-3 to TRBJ1-5; D unresolved. Trimming took off 5 bases at V and 1 base at J, with 12 bases between the two ends. The germline V gene encodes CDR1 SGHTA and CDR2 FQGTGA. This CDR3 comprises 15 residues. The CDR3 coding sequence is TGTGCCAGCAGCCCCAGCGGACCGAGCAATCAGCCCCAGCATTTT. Residues: CASSPSGPSNQPQHF. The full variable domain, in which reference TRBV7-3 and TRBJ1-5 provide the parts outside the CDR3, is GAGVSQTPSNKVTEKGKYVELRCDPISGHTALYWYRQSLGQGPEFLIYFQGTGAADDSGLPNDRFFAVRPEGSVSTLKIQRTERGDSAVYLCASSPSGPSNQPQHFGDGTRLSIL.

The chain uses TRBV7-3 and TRBJ1-1; possible D gene TRBD1, 6 bases. The germline V gene has CDR1 SGHTA and CDR2 FQGTGA. The CDR3 has 14 amino acids. The V end lost 2 bases, the J end lost 5 bases, and 12 bases lay between the germline ends. The CDR3 loop is CASSLRGADTEAFF. Here the CDR3 DNA reads TGTGCCAGCAGCTTACGGGGGGCGGATACTGAAGCTTTCTTT.

The chain has TRBV25-1 and TRBJ2-5; possible D gene TRBD2, 5 bases. The germline V gene has CDR1 MGHDK and CDR2 SYGVNS. V lost 7 bases to trimming and J lost 2 bases, with 17 bases between them. The CDR3 totals 15 residues. As DNA, the CDR3 is TGTGCCAGCAAAAGTGAGGGCAGGTCACAAGAGACCCAGTACTTC. Its protein product is CASKSEGRSQETQYF.

V is TRBV2 and J is TRBJ1-6, with D unresolved. V lost 7 bases and J 9 bases, leaving 19 bases between the germline ends. CDR3 length: 15 amino acids. Germline V gene data show CDR1 as SNHLY and CDR2 as FYNNEI. The CDR3 here is CASTRYPLAGSPLHF. Written as DNA, the CDR3 is TGTGCCAGCACCAGGTATCCCCTGGCCGGTTCACCCCTCCACTTT. Filled out from reference TRBV2 and TRBJ1-6, the complete variable domain reads EPEVTQTPSHQVTQMGQEVILRCVPISNHLYFYWYRQILGQKVEFLVSFYNNEISEKSEIFDDQFSVERPDGSNFTLKIRSTKLEDSAMYFCASTRYPLAGSPLHFGNGTRLTVT.

V usage is TRBV9 and J usage is TRBJ2-1; TRBD2 aligns across 10 bases. Looked up from germline, CDR1 is SGDLS and CDR2 is YYNGEE. This CDR3 contains 15 residues. V gave up 4 bases and J gave up 3 bases; unmatched junction bases: 4. CDR3 coding DNA: TGTGCCAGCAGCCCAAGGACTAGCGGCTACAATGAGCAGTTCTTC. Translation gives CASSPRTSGYNEQFF.

This rearrangement joins TRBV18 to TRBJ1-1; D is perhaps TRBD1 (5 bases). Trimming stripped 2 bases from V and 2 bases from J, with 15 bases between. Germline V gene lookup returns CDR1 KGHSH and CDR2 LQKENI. The CDR3 contains 16 residues. CDR3 in DNA: TGTGCCAGCTCACCAGGGCGGGGGATGGGAAACACTGAAGCTTTCTTT. This translates into CASSPGRGMGNTEAFF.

J is TRBJ2-2 and V is TRBV11-3, with 7 bases matching TRBD2. Germline CDR1 reads SGHNT; CDR2 reads YENEEA. CDR3 length equals 15 residues. The V gene end was trimmed by 3 bases and the J gene end by 3 bases; junction bases not matched to a gene: 4. CDR3 in DNA: TGTGCCAGCAGCTTTATGGGGGGGTACACCGGGGAGCTGTTTTTT. Translation gives CASSFMGGYTGELFF.

This sequence joins TRBV7-2 and TRBJ2-3; D is uncertain. Germline CDR1 SGHTA, CDR2 FQGNSA. The CDR3 loop spans 14 amino acids. Trimming cost V 6 bases and J 1 base, with 11 bases left between them. As DNA, the CDR3 is TGTGCCAGCAGGTCCTCACGGGGCACAGATACGCAGTATTTT. Translating it yields CASRSSRGTDTQYF.

The V and J genes are TRBV4-1 and TRBJ1-6; the match to TRBD1 covers 8 bases. Germline loops: CDR1 MGHRA, CDR2 YSYEKL. Trimming at V came to 2 bases and at J to 10 bases, leaving 10 bases not matched to a gene. The CDR3 covers 16 residues. The CDR3 coding sequence is TGCGCCAGCAGCCAAAATCGACAGGGGCCTAGATCACCCCTCCACTTT. Its protein product is CASSQNRQGPRSPLHF.

J is TRBJ2-2 and V is TRBV14; TRBD2 is a possible D gene (5 bases). The CDR3 sequence is 15 residues long. V was pared by 0 bases and J by 5 bases, with 10 bases between. CDR1 is SGHDN and CDR2 is FVKESK in the germline V gene. DNA of the CDR3: TGTGCCAGCAGCCAAGAAGGGAGACCTACCGGGGAGCTGTTTTTT. Its protein product is CASSQEGRPTGELFF.

The chain couples TRBV5-1 to TRBJ2-1, with a possible D match to TRBD2 (5 bases). There are 14 residues in the CDR3. The V gene's germline CDR1 is SGHRS and CDR2 YFSETQ. V lost 0 bases, J lost 6 bases, and 10 bases lay in between. This chain's CDR3 is CASSLGRGSNEQFF. The CDR3 coding sequence is TGCGCCAGCAGCTTGGGACGGGGTTCCAATGAGCAGTTCTTC.

This clone was observed a handful of times. J is TRBJ2-3 and V is TRBV11-2; TRBD2 matches 9 bases. The CDR3 has 14 residues. V dropped 4 bases and J dropped 5; count of bases not matched to a gene: 4. Germline CDR1 SGHAT, CDR2 FQNNGV. CDR3 region: CASSSLAGRDTQYF. CDR3 bases: TGTGCCAGCAGCTCTCTAGCGGGGAGAGATACGCAGTATTTT.

This chain connects TRBV5-5 to TRBJ1-6; a weak D match, TRBD1 (6 bases). The CDR3 spans 17 residues. The V gene's germline CDR1 is SGHKS and CDR2 YYEKEE (reference sequence). V was trimmed by 0 bases and J by 9 bases, leaving 19 bases between them. Here the CDR3 DNA reads TGTGCCAGCAGCTTGGGGCCGATTACAGGGCTCGGTTCACCCCTCCACTTT. Translating it yields CASSLGPITGLGSPLHF.

The chain employs TRBV9 and TRBJ2-5, with 7 bases matching TRBD1. The germline gives CDR1 SGDLS, CDR2 YYNGEE. The CDR3 spans 17 residues. The V and J ends lost 2 bases and 3 bases, in that order; junction bases with no gene match: 13. The CDR3 region is CASSVPKLGQLEETQYF. As DNA, the CDR3 is TGTGCCAGCAGCGTCCCCAAACTGGGACAGCTAGAAGAGACCCAGTACTTC.

In this sample, this clone turned up a few times. The rearrangement joins TRBV11-2 to TRBJ1-1, with D tentatively TRBD1 (6 bases). Germline loops: CDR1 SGHAT, CDR2 FQNNGV. This CDR3 comprises 14 residues. Deletions cut 1 base from V and 11 bases from J, with 17 bases between. The CDR3: CASSLAAGAVAAFF. In nucleotides, the CDR3 is TGTGCCAGCAGCTTAGCGGCAGGGGCGGTCGCGGCTTTCTTT.

The chain is built from TRBV7-8 and TRBJ2-6, with a weak D call TRBD2 (5 bases). This CDR3 has 13 amino acids. CDR1 is SGHVS, CDR2 FQNEAQ, per germline. Between the trimmed V and J ends, which lost 6 bases and 4 bases, there was a span of 7 bases. CDR3 amino acids: CASRLAGANVLTF. In nucleotides, the CDR3 is TGTGCCAGCAGGCTAGCAGGGGCCAACGTCCTGACTTTC.

The chain employs TRBV5-1 and TRBJ2-2; 10 positions agree with TRBD2. The length of the CDR3 is 15 residues. Germline CDR1 is SGHRS and CDR2 is YFSETQ. V trimming: 5 bases; J trimming: 0 bases; junction bases outside the gene matches: 1. The CDR3 loop is CASSLAGANTGELFF. CDR3 nucleotide sequence: TGCGCCAGCAGTCTAGCGGGGGCGAACACCGGGGAGCTGTTTTTT.

The chain joins TRBV3-1 (or the pseudogene TRBV3-2) to TRBJ2-1, with 9 positions matching TRBD1. The germline V gene encodes CDR1 LGHDT and CDR2 YNNKEL (reference sequence). This CDR3 is built from 15 residues. J gave up 3 bases and V 3 bases, and 3 bases lay outside the gene matches. CDR3 amino acids: CASSQGQGLYNEQFF. CDR3 DNA sequence: TGTGCCAGCAGCCAGGGACAGGGTCTCTACAATGAGCAGTTCTTC.

This rearrangement joins TRBV7-2 to TRBJ2-1, with a possible D match to TRBD2 (5 bases). CDR3 length equals 16 residues. The ends were cut back, 1 base at V and 2 bases at J, with 12 bases in the middle. Germline V gene data show CDR1 as SGHTA and CDR2 as FQGNSA. CDR3 bases: TGTGCCAGCAGCTTAGGCGGGCTCAGGACCTACAATGAGCAGTTCTTC. Amino acid sequence: CASSLGGLRTYNEQFF. The full variable domain, rest sourced from reference TRBV7-2 and TRBJ2-1, is GAGVSQSPSNKVTEKGKDVELRCDPISGHTALYWYRQSLGQGLEFLIYFQGNSAPDKSGLPSDRFSAERTGGSVSTLTIQRTQQEDSAVYLCASSLGGLRTYNEQFFGPGTRLTVL.

This clone has just a few counts. The chain combines TRBV7-8 with TRBJ2-3; 8 bases align to TRBD2. This CDR3 has 16 amino acids. V shed 1 base, J shed 4 bases, and the junction held 7 bases outside the gene matches. Germline V gene data show CDR1 as SGHVS and CDR2 as FQNEAQ. Here the CDR3 reads CASSLVTGGASDTQYF. CDR3 nucleotides: TGTGCCAGCAGCTTAGTGACCGGGGGGGCCTCAGATACGCAGTATTTT.

The chain links TRBV11-3 to TRBJ2-7; no definite D call. This CDR3 is built from 12 residues. Per germline, CDR1 SGHNT and CDR2 YENEEA. V was clipped by 4 bases and J by 8 bases, with 12 bases between them. The DNA of the CDR3 is TGTGCCAGCAGCTCGACGGGTACGCAGCAGTACTTC. It is translated as CASSSTGTQQYF.

This clone was observed a handful of times. The chain joins TRBV5-1 to TRBJ2-5; 9 bases are a match to TRBD2. The CDR3 length is 16 residues. Germline V gene sequence: CDR1 SGHRS, CDR2 YFSETQ. With 0 bases clipped from V and 4 bases from J, the junction kept 7 bases outside the gene matches. The CDR3 loop is CASSLDQAGGVETQYF. CDR3 sequence (DNA): TGCGCCAGCAGCTTGGACCAAGCGGGGGGTGTAGAGACCCAGTACTTC. The full variable domain, in which reference TRBV5-1 and TRBJ2-5 provide the parts outside the CDR3, is KAGVTQTPRYLIKTRGQQVTLSCSPISGHRSVSWYQQTPGQGLQFLFEYFSETQRNKGNFPGRFSGRQFSNSRSEMNVSTLELGDSALYLCASSLDQAGGVETQYFGPGTRLLVL.

J is TRBJ1-2 and V is TRBV10-2, with D unclear. Trimming took off 6 bases at V and 1 base at J, with 9 bases between the two ends. Germline V gene lookup returns CDR1 WSHSY and CDR2 SAAADI. The CDR3 spans 13 residues. CDR3 DNA: TGCGCCAGCAGGATATCGGTTAACTATGGCTACACCTTC. Amino acids: CASRISVNYGYTF.

V usage is TRBV7-2 and J usage is TRBJ2-1; 14 positions agree with TRBD2. The CDR3 has 16 residues. Unmatched junction bases numbered 4, after V lost 5 bases and J lost 4 bases. Germline lookup yields CDR1 SGHTA and CDR2 FQGNSA. The CDR3 DNA reads TGTGCCAGCAGCGGTCGACTAGCGGGAGGGTACAATGAGCAGTTCTTC. Its translation is CASSGRLAGGYNEQFF.

The chain uses TRBV6-2 or TRBV6-3 and TRBJ2-1; D is unclear. Germline V gene sequence: CDR1 MNHEY, CDR2 SVGEGT. This CDR3 is 14 amino acids long. Trimming cost V 0 bases and J 7 bases, with 10 bases left between them. CDR3 in DNA: TGTGCCAGCAGTTACTCGGGCAAGTTGAATGAGCAGTTCTTC. Translated: CASSYSGKLNEQFF.

This chain connects TRBV6-5 to TRBJ1-4; D perhaps matches TRBD1 (6 bases). Germline CDR1 is MNHEY and CDR2 is SVGAGI. Trimming shortened V by 2 bases and J by 8 bases, and 12 bases separated the two germline ends. The CDR3 consists of 14 residues. The CDR3 bases are TGTGCCAGCAGTTACGGGGGGGCTGGGGAAAAACTGTTTTTT. It translates to CASSYGGAGEKLFF.